This entry describes one T cell receptor beta chain. In this sample, this clonotype turned up many times. Its antigen target is currently unknown. Per-base qualities were not stored, and no clone one base away is much larger. This specimen comes from a study of neurological immune-mediated disorders (dated by TCRdb to the late 2010s). Regarding the study in general: Among the roughly 34 multiple sclerosis patients, relapsing-remitting MS was present in some 31 and secondary progressive MS was present in 3. The study compared peripheral blood TCR-beta repertoires of HTLV-I-associated myelopathy (HAM/TSP) patients, multiple sclerosis patients and healthy controls using UMI-based sequencing. Alongside PBMC samples, the set of approximately 100 TCR-beta libraries contained longitudinal samples, technical triplicates, and paired CD4+ and CD8+ T-cell subsets that had been sorted. Of the approximately 66 subjects in the cohort, around 15 were HAM/TSP patients, roughly 35 were multiple sclerosis patients, and some 20 were healthy controls.

Results the study describes overall, beyond this receptor: No association of the MS cluster with clinical or MRI features was observed, and the need for larger cohorts was stated by the authors. TCR clonal expansion was highest in HAM/TSP patients and lowest in MS patients, with MS patients falling below even healthy controls. No identical CDR3 amino acid sequences were shared among expanded clones across subjects, suggesting private TCR-beta repertoires in all groups. In phylogenetic analysis, the repertoires of 18 of 34 MS patients grouped into a cluster of related CDR3 sequences, which suggests a possible signature at the repertoire level.

Based on the germline V gene, the CDR1 and CDR2 sequences are SGHTA and FQGNSA. For this chain, trimming is 1 base at the V end and 4 bases at the J end, and the number of junction bases without a gene match is 11. Inclusive of the bounding cysteine and phenylalanine, the CDR3 is 17 residues long. Only the CDR3 DNA stays, 51 bases, in frame from base 1. cDNA was synthesized by template-switch 5'RACE using a primer with a 10-nucleotide random unique molecular identifier that tagged each TCR transcript. Every sequencing run yielded over 170 million TCR-beta sequences covering 15-18 subjects. The RNeasy kit was used for extraction of total RNA. Using the KAPA Real-time Library Amplification kit, TCR-beta VDJ regions were amplified with primers for the TCR constant region and the 5'RACE anchor. A first PCR added sample indexes and Illumina adaptors, after which a second PCR increased the library yield. After Ampure bead purification, the roughly 650 bp TCR product was size-selected on a 2% E-gel SizeSelection system. Before pooling, libraries had their quality checked on a Bioanalyzer, their concentration measured with Qubit, and their quantity determined with the Kapa Library Quantification kit. An Illumina HiSeq 2500 was used to sequence the libraries paired-end at 2 x 150 bp. To increase sequence diversity, about 24-32% phiX was spiked into each library pool. On the study's bioinformatics: Quality-filtered reads were processed with the UMI-based MiGEC pipeline, and over 90% of raw TCR sequences were removed by the MiGEC pipeline during error correction. IMGT germline references were used for alignment of VDJ genes, and clonotypes were defined by a unique CDR3 amino acid sequence together with V-J genes. Clonal expansion, Shannon diversity and CDR3 relatedness were evaluated with VDJtools (CalcPairwiseDistances, ClusterSamples), while phylogenetic trees were built in CLCbio workbench. Clones with at least 8 unique UMIs were defined as expanded, with this threshold being based on coefficient-of-variation modelling across technical triplicates. The raw public reads went through TCRdb reprocessing: fastp at Q25, MiXCR clone calling, in-frame beta chains kept. Each CDR3 protein gets just one entry, which takes the most common genes and DNA from the rows behind it. TCRdb, not the original authors, processed these V and J calls. For this sample the table gives roughly 90,000 distinct CDR3 sequences, of which 3.5% were detected only once. Clones ranked in the top ten supply under 3.5% of the sample.

For the unsorted PBMC libraries, 2 million PBMCs were stored in RNAlater at -80 degrees C until RNA extraction and were used to generate the libraries. The multiple sclerosis patients were enrolled in a US clinical protocol that used magnetic resonance imaging to evaluate disease progression. PBMCs were separated from peripheral blood using Ficoll-Hypaque density gradient centrifugation and then cryopreserved in liquid nitrogen. This sequence originates from a woman aged 50 to 60 with multiple sclerosis. The chain couples TRBV7-2 to TRBJ2-5, with 8 junctional bases fitting TRBD2. The specimen sequenced was PBMCs. In nucleotides, the sequence is TGTGCCAGCAGCTTAGTCAGGCTAGCGGGTACGGGAGAGACCCAGTACTTC. Translated, this is CASSLVRLAGTGETQYF.